The 29 T cell receptor beta chains presented below share a single source sample, sequenced in a study of regulatory T cells in long-lasting Graves disease. The time point was: newly diagnosed GD, antithyroid drugs for less than 3 months. PBMCs were the source of the RNA used for TCR sequencing. Sequencing libraries for TCR beta were prepared with iRepertoire HTBI primers and Arm-PCR of CDR3 regions. TCRdb re-called the multiplex PCR reads with MiXCR, one entry per CDR3 protein. The table shows some 320,000 distinct CDR3 sequences, with about 18% occurring only once. The sequencing here drew on peripheral blood mononuclear cells (PBMCs), taken at new diagnosis, from a patient treated with antithyroid drugs. These receptors originate from a female donor with Graves disease.

This clonotype was observed many times. V is TRBV6-2 or TRBV6-3 and J is TRBJ2-1; possible D gene TRBD2, 5 bases. V was shortened by 2 bases and J by 0 bases, with 11 bases between the two germline ends. CDR3 length equals 16 residues. Germline CDR1 MNHEY, CDR2 SVGEGT. This chain's CDR3 is CASSYLSAGSYNEQFF. CDR3 nucleotides: TGTGCCAGCAGTTACCTTAGCGCCGGCTCCTACAATGAGCAGTTCTTC.

The CDR3 DNA reads as TGTGCCAGCTCACGTTCCTTGGGACAGGGGGCGAATGAGCAGTTCTTC. This translates into CASSRSLGQGANEQFF. The rearrangement uses TRBV18 and TRBJ2-1; TRBD1 matches 12 bases. The germline V gene has CDR1 KGHSH and CDR2 LQKENI. J lost 7 bases, V lost 4 bases, and 8 bases had no gene match. The CDR3 is 16 residues long.

This clonotype was seen ten or more times. The rearrangement joins TRBV7-9 to TRBJ2-3, with 8 positions matching TRBD2. V shed 2 bases, J shed 3 bases, and the junction held 7 bases outside the gene matches. Germline assignment: CDR1 SEHNR and CDR2 FQNEAQ (reference sequence). CDR3 length: 16 residues. Written as DNA, the CDR3 is TGTGCCAGCAGCTTACCGAGCGGGAGAAGGACAGATACGCAGTATTTT. The encoded protein is CASSLPSGRRTDTQYF.

The rearrangement uses TRBV7-3 and TRBJ2-6; 11 nucleotides match TRBD2. Germline lookup yields CDR1 SGHTA and CDR2 FQGTGA. V was clipped by 1 base and J by 0 bases; unmatched bases: 11. This CDR3 is built from 21 residues. The CDR3 DNA is TGTGCCAGCAGCTTAAATTCTAGGACTAGCGGGCCCCTCTCTGGGGCCAACGTCCTGACTTTC. Protein product: CASSLNSRTSGPLSGANVLTF.

This clonotype was recorded many times. V gene TRBV9 combines with J gene TRBJ2-1; the match to TRBD2 covers 7 bases. V gave up 3 bases and J gave up 8 bases; unmatched junction bases: 11. The CDR3 extends over 15 amino acids. Per the germline V gene, CDR1 is SGDLS and CDR2 is YYNGEE. CDR3 sequence (DNA): TGTGCCAGCAGCGCTAGGGCGGGGGAGGCCCATGAGCAGTTCTTC. This translates into CASSARAGEAHEQFF.

This clonotype was recorded many times. This chain joins TRBV10-3 and TRBJ1-4; possible D gene TRBD1, 6 bases. In germline, CDR1 is ENHRY, CDR2 SYGVKD. The CDR3 has 14 residues. V lost 2 bases and J 8 bases, leaving 12 bases between the germline ends. The CDR3 nucleotides read TGTGCCATCAGTGAGGCAGGGGCCAGGGAAAAACTGTTTTTT. It specifies CAISEAGAREKLFF.

This clonotype was observed at least ten times. The J gene is TRBJ1-4, the V gene TRBV12-3 or TRBV12-4, with 7 nucleotides matching TRBD1. This CDR3 has 13 residues. V was clipped by 6 bases and J by 7 bases; unmatched bases: 5. This chain's CDR3 is CASRGTETEKLFF. As DNA, the CDR3 is TGTGCCAGCAGAGGGACAGAGACTGAAAAACTGTTTTTT.

This clonotype was counted only a few times. The rearrangement links TRBV20-1 to TRBJ2-7; D gene ambiguous. The CDR3 extends over 12 amino acids. Trimming took off 7 bases at V and 2 bases at J, with 12 bases between the two ends. Germline CDR1 reads DFQATT; CDR2 reads SNEGSKA (reference sequence). The CDR3 protein is CSVPWKAYEQYF. DNA for the CDR3: TGCAGTGTTCCGTGGAAAGCCTACGAGCAGTACTTC.

This clonotype has just one count. V gene TRBV12-3 or TRBV12-4 combines with J gene TRBJ2-5; 11 nucleotides agree with TRBD2. The CDR3 loop spans 16 amino acids. With 2 bases clipped from V and 4 bases from J, the junction kept 6 bases outside the gene matches. CDR3 bases: TGTGCCAGCAGTTTATCGCTAGCGGGAGGCCGAGAGACCCAGTACTTC. This codes for CASSLSLAGGRETQYF.

CDR3 residues: CASSSPRGLGEKLFF. CDR3 coding DNA: TGTGCCAGCAGTTCTCCTAGGGGGCTGGGTGAAAAACTGTTTTTT. The chain couples TRBV6-5 to TRBJ1-4; 7 bases are shared with TRBD1. The CDR3 runs to 15 residues. The V segment lost 4 bases and the J segment 7 bases; nucleotides outside the gene matches: 9. CDR1 is MNHEY and CDR2 is SVGAGI in the germline V gene.

The chain is built from TRBV3-1 and TRBJ1-2; the D is unclear. The CDR3 runs 13 residues. The germline V gene has CDR1 LGHDT and CDR2 YNNKEL (reference sequence). V lost 2 bases, J lost 5 bases, and 9 bases lay in between. In nucleotides, the CDR3 is TGTGCCAGCAGCCAATCGCGGAGGTATGGCTACACCTTC. Protein product: CASSQSRRYGYTF.

There are a few counts of this clonotype. This chain joins TRBV20-1 and TRBJ2-1; D gene uncertain. V lost 5 bases, J lost 0 bases, and 11 bases lay in between. Germline-derived CDR1 and CDR2 are DFQATT and SNEGSKA (reference sequence). The CDR3 length is 14 residues. The CDR3 region has the DNA TGCAGTGCTGATACATTCAGCTCCTACAATGAGCAGTTCTTC. Translated, it gives CSADTFSSYNEQFF.

This clonotype was picked up many times. V usage is TRBV5-6 and J usage is TRBJ2-3; perhaps TRBD2 as D (5 bases). The CDR3 length is 15 residues. Germline V gene data show CDR1 as SGHDT and CDR2 as YYEEEE. V lost 3 bases and J lost 3, with 14 bases in between. CDR3 amino acids: CASSYRRSGTDTQYF. In nucleotides, the CDR3 is TGTGCCAGCAGCTATCGGAGGTCGGGTACAGATACGCAGTATTTT.

Regarding this clonotype: A much larger clonotype is one base distant, so this may be a read error. As DNA, the CDR3 is TGTGCCGGCATTTCGGGACAGGAGATTCGTAACGTCACTGAAGCTTTCTTT. As protein: CAGISGQEIRNVTEAFF. The J gene is TRBJ1-1, the V gene TRBV6-8; TRBD1 matches at 8 bases. The V and J ends lost 11 bases and 4 bases, in that order; junction bases with no gene match: 21. Germline V gene data show CDR1 as MNHGY and CDR2 as SAAAGT. The CDR3 length is 17 residues.

The chain carries TRBV5-8 and TRBJ1-5, with a weak D call TRBD1 (5 bases). The germline V gene has CDR1 SGHTS and CDR2 YDEGEE. Trimming took 3 bases from V and 4 from J, leaving 17 bases between them. This CDR3 is built from 16 residues. The CDR3: CASSWWGSSLNQPQHF. CDR3 in DNA: TGTGCCAGCAGCTGGTGGGGGTCTTCTTTGAATCAGCCCCAGCATTTT.

This clonotype was recorded many times. The chain links TRBV20-1 to TRBJ2-1; 10 bases agree with TRBD2. This CDR3 comprises 14 residues. V dropped 2 bases and J dropped 7; count of bases not matched to a gene: 5. Germline V gene data show CDR1 as DFQATT and CDR2 as SNEGSKA (reference sequence). DNA of the CDR3: TGCAGTGCTAGAACTAGCGGGATTGGAAATGAGCAGTTCTTC. Its translation is CSARTSGIGNEQFF.

V gene TRBV5-1 combines with J gene TRBJ2-7; D gene ambiguous. Looked up from germline, CDR1 is SGHRS and CDR2 is YFSETQ. CDR3 length equals 13 residues. V was shortened by 4 bases and J by 3 bases, with 11 bases between the two germline ends. The CDR3 spells CASSPASDYEQYF. The CDR3 coding sequence is TGCGCCAGCAGCCCGGCGAGCGACTACGAGCAGTACTTC.

This clonotype was seen ten or more times. This rearrangement joins TRBV10-3 to TRBJ2-7, with 9 bases fitting TRBD1. The J segment lost 5 bases and the V segment lost 5 bases, leaving 13 bases of the junction unmatched. Germline V gene data show CDR1 as ENHRY and CDR2 as SYGVKD. CDR3 length: 16 residues. CDR3 protein: CAISSAPGQGSNEQYF. CDR3 in DNA: TGTGCCATCAGTTCTGCTCCGGGACAGGGTTCGAACGAGCAGTACTTC.

This sequence joins TRBV20-1 and TRBJ2-5, with D possibly being TRBD1 or TRBD2 (5 bases each). Germline CDR1 is DFQATT and CDR2 is SNEGSKA (reference sequence). This CDR3 spans 14 amino acids. Trimming cost V 0 bases and J 5 bases, with 13 bases left between them. The CDR3 sequence is CSARDEGSAETQYF. In nucleotides, the CDR3 is TGCAGTGCTAGAGATGAGGGGTCGGCGGAGACCCAGTACTTC.

This clonotype was counted at least ten times. The V gene is TRBV20-1, the J gene TRBJ2-3; TRBD2 matches 7 bases. CDR3 size: 16 residues. J lost 7 bases, V lost 3 bases, and 16 bases had no gene match. Looked up from germline, CDR1 is DFQATT and CDR2 is SNEGSKA (reference sequence). CDR3 bases: TGCAGTGCTAGTTATGGAGGGAGGGGCCTCCTAAATACGCAGTATTTT. Translating it yields CSASYGGRGLLNTQYF.

The table lists this clonotype with many counts. This chain connects TRBV19 to TRBJ2-5; TRBD2 agrees at 7 bases. Trimming removed 5 bases from V and 6 bases from J; junction bases left unmatched: 9. CDR3 size: 14 residues. Germline V gene lookup returns CDR1 LNHDA and CDR2 SQIVND (reference sequence). The CDR3 DNA sequence: TGTGCCAGTAGTGCGGGGGAGGGAGGACAGACCCAGTACTTC. Translated: CASSAGEGGQTQYF.

This clonotype was observed at least ten times. The chain is built from TRBV2 and TRBJ1-5; D not certain. Trimming removed 3 bases at V and 6 bases at J, with 15 bases between. The germline gives CDR1 SNHLY, CDR2 FYNNEI. This CDR3 region has 15 residues. The CDR3 reads CASSDKVGSAQPQHF. The CDR3 DNA follows: TGTGCCAGCAGTGATAAAGTGGGGTCGGCTCAGCCCCAGCATTTT.

This clonotype was found many times. The chain has TRBV19 and TRBJ2-3; 11 nucleotides agree with TRBD2. Germline CDR1 is LNHDA and CDR2 is SQIVND (reference sequence). The CDR3 totals 16 residues. V lost 5 bases and J lost 1; bases outside the gene matches: 5. DNA of the CDR3: TGTGCCAGTAGTGTAGCGGGAGGGCCTGGCACAGATACGCAGTATTTT. It translates to CASSVAGGPGTDTQYF.

This clonotype was seen ten or more times. The chain links TRBV5-1 to TRBJ2-5; tentatively, D is TRBD2 (5 bases). The J call is in doubt because the DNA end fits TRBJ2-1 better. Germline-derived CDR1 and CDR2 are SGHRS and YFSETQ. The CDR3 loop spans 14 amino acids. The CDR3, as DNA: TGCGCCAGCAGCTTGGGGCTAGCAGAGGGTGAGCAGTTCTTC. Protein product: CASSLGLAEGEQFF.

This clonotype was detected ten times or more. V is TRBV20-1 and J is TRBJ2-7, with D possibly TRBD1 on 6 matching bases. The CDR3 is made up of 11 amino acids. The germline V and J ends were trimmed by 6 bases and 8 bases, with 14 bases remaining between them. The V gene's germline CDR1 is DFQATT and CDR2 SNEGSKA (reference sequence). For the CDR3, the DNA is TGCAGTGCAAAACAGGGTCCGCAGCAGTACTTC. Translation gives CSAKQGPQQYF.

This clonotype was seen many times. This sequence joins TRBV24-1 and TRBJ2-1; a weak D match, TRBD1 (6 bases). CDR1 and CDR2 from the germline V gene are KGHDR and SFDVKD. The CDR3 is 13 residues long. Trimming stripped 4 bases from V and 6 bases from J, with 9 bases between. The CDR3 bases are TGTGCCACCAGTGACCCCAGGGGCAATGAGCAGTTCTTC. This codes for CATSDPRGNEQFF.

This clonotype was counted at least ten times. The chain is built from TRBV19 and TRBJ2-3; D perhaps matches TRBD1 (6 bases). The CDR3 totals 15 residues. V dropped 4 bases and J dropped 5 bases, with 16 bases sitting between them. Germline V gives CDR1 LNHDA, CDR2 SQIVND (reference sequence). Here the CDR3 reads CASSNGDNLEDTQYF. CDR3 in DNA: TGTGCCAGTAGTAATGGGGACAATCTGGAAGATACGCAGTATTTT.

This clonotype was picked up many times. The junction and the germline gene differ at one end; a read error may be behind it. V is TRBV5-1 and J is TRBJ1-1; D remains ambiguous. Germline V gene data show CDR1 as SGHRS and CDR2 as YFSETQ. CDR3 length: 13 amino acids. The CDR3: CASSLQENTEAFF. The DNA for the CDR3 is TGTGCCAGCAGCTTGCAGGAGAACACTGAAGCTTTCTTT.

On this clonotype: With a much larger clone just one base away, this may be a read error. The chain combines TRBV7-2 with TRBJ2-1, with no clear D. Looked up from germline, CDR1 is SGHTA and CDR2 is FQGNSA. The CDR3 is made up of 13 amino acids. The ends were cut back, 1 base at V and 4 bases at J, with 5 bases in the middle. The CDR3 bases are TGTGCCAGCAGCTTAGAACAGTACAATGAGCAGTTCTTC. Amino acids: CASSLEQYNEQFF.